The clone carrying this T cell receptor beta chain turned up a few times. Its cognate antigen is unknown. CDR1 and CDR2 from the germline V gene are MNHNY and SVGAGI (reference sequence). Trimming took 8 bases from V and 6 from J; bases not matched to a gene: 8. CDR3 length: 13 residues. This sample was included in a study of beta chain features in type 1 diabetes. Study context: The patients were much like the healthy donors in age, gender and cell yields. Analysis included about 110 million sorted cells drawn from all samples.

TCRB transcripts that were expressed got sequenced, as all of the isolated RNA had been reverse transcribed. Assay: immunoSEQ multiplex PCR; the TCRdb copy retains only in-frame clones and omits some. This table holds 130,000 or so clones, about 9.1% found once. Overall study results and limits: cDNA-based reads could over-represent cells with high TCR expression. Junctions at VDJ sites from type 1 diabetes patients had fewer insertions and more deletions.

Sequenced sample: central memory CD4+ T cells from blood. The chain recombines TRBV6-6 with TRBJ2-7; 9 bases align to TRBD2. The receptor was derived from a woman aged 40 to 50 in good health. The CDR3 nucleotides are TGTGCCAGCCAAACCGGGACTAGCTCCGAGCAGTACTTC. It yields the protein CASQTGTSSEQYF.